These 9 T cell receptor beta chains were sequenced from one sample in a study of CD8+CD57+ T cells in acquired aplastic anemia. TCR beta VDJ and CDR3 profiling used genomic DNA as template. TCRdb re-called the reads through MiXCR, storing one row per CDR3 protein. The repertoire holds fewer than 150,000 distinct CDR3 sequences, with around 48% as singletons. The material sequenced was sorted CD4+, CD8+, or CD8+CD57+ T cells (not recorded which) from PBMCs. These receptors were collected from a human donor in good health, serving as a control.

The chain employs TRBV10-1 and TRBJ1-5, with 7 bases matching TRBD1. CDR1 is WNHNN and CDR2 is SYGVQD in the germline V gene (reference sequence). After removal of 5 bases from V and 5 bases from J, the junction contained 9 bases not matched to a gene. The CDR3 consists of 15 residues. In nucleotides, the CDR3 is TGCGCCAGCAGTCAACAGGGGTTTTTAGATCAGCCCCAGCATTTT. Its translation: CASSQQGFLDQPQHF.

In its sample, this clonotype was seen many times. The J gene is TRBJ1-1, the V gene TRBV6-5; 9 bases are a match to TRBD1. The CDR3 contains 13 residues. Per the germline V gene, CDR1 is MNHEY and CDR2 is SVGAGI. J lost 11 bases, V lost 2 bases, and 6 bases had no gene match. CDR3 region: CASSYTGQGQAFF. CDR3 nucleotide sequence: TGTGCCAGCAGTTACACTGGACAGGGGCAGGCTTTCTTT.

This clonotype has a count of ten or more. The V call is TRBV12-3 or TRBV12-4, the J call TRBJ2-3; 10 nucleotides match TRBD1. The CDR3 length is 15 residues. Trimming took 6 bases from V and 4 from J; bases not matched to a gene: 7. The DNA of the CDR3 is TGTGCCAGCAGCCGGGACAGGGGAAGCTCAGATACGCAGTATTTT. This sequence encodes CASSRDRGSSDTQYF.

The rearrangement joins TRBV25-1 to TRBJ2-7, with D possibly matching TRBD1 (6 bases). V shed 6 bases and J shed 4 bases, with 16 bases lying between them. The germline CDR1 and CDR2 sequences are MGHDK and SYGVNS. This CDR3 comprises 14 residues. CDR3 residues: CASSWGQGPYEQYF. The CDR3 DNA follows: TGTGCCAGCAGCTGGGGGCAGGGACCATACGAGCAGTACTTC.

V is TRBV20-1 and J is TRBJ2-6, with 7 nucleotides matching TRBD1. Germline CDR1 is DFQATT and CDR2 is SNEGSKA (reference sequence). The length of the CDR3 is 16 residues. Trimming took 6 bases from V and 0 from J; bases not matched to a gene: 8. The CDR3 sequence: CSARWQGVSGANVLTF. The CDR3 DNA sequence: TGCAGTGCGCGGTGGCAGGGGGTCTCTGGGGCCAACGTCCTGACTTTC.

This clonotype is medium-sized. V gene TRBV10-3 combines with J gene TRBJ2-3; D not certain. Germline CDR1 ENHRY, CDR2 SYGVKD. V was shortened by 4 bases and J by 8 bases, with 7 bases between the two germline ends. The CDR3 extends over 11 amino acids. In nucleotides, the CDR3 is TGTGCCATCAGTGGGGCCAGTACGCAGTATTTT. Translating it yields CAISGASTQYF.

Remarks on this clonotype: The germline gene is not matched at one end of the junction; a read error may be the cause. The V and J genes are TRBV2 and TRBJ2-7, with D possibly called TRBD1 or TRBD2 (6 bases each). This CDR3 comprises 14 residues. Looked up from germline, CDR1 is SNHLY and CDR2 is FYNNEI. DNA of the CDR3: TGTGCCAGCAGTTTGGGAGGACAGACATACGAGCAGCACTTC. Its translation: CASSLGGQTYEQHF.

This clonotype was observed once. This chain uses TRBV15 with TRBJ2-1, with 9 bases aligning to TRBD1. Germline assignment: CDR1 LNHNV and CDR2 YYDKDF (reference sequence). The V segment lost 3 bases and the J segment 6 bases; nucleotides outside the gene matches: 6. This CDR3 region has 15 residues. Here the CDR3 DNA reads TGTGCCACCAGCAGGTCGGGACAGGGCAGCAATGAGCAGTTCTTC. Protein: CATSRSGQGSNEQFF.

The table lists this clonotype with many counts. The rearrangement links TRBV6-2 or TRBV6-3 to TRBJ1-2; weak D call: TRBD1 (5 bases). The V gene lost 4 bases and the J gene lost 7 bases, with 10 bases spanning the gap. CDR1 is MNHEY and CDR2 is SVGEGT in the germline V gene. This CDR3 is built from 12 residues. CDR3 bases: TGTGCCAGCAGTTGGGGACGACGTGGCTACACCTTC. Amino acids: CASSWGRRGYTF.